This T cell receptor beta chain comes out of a study of cytomegalovirus exposure and HLA in healthy donors. Study-level points and caveats: A later analysis found that most CMV-associated TCR beta chains appeared HLA-restricted.

The CDR3 extends over 17 amino acids. V lost 2 bases to trimming and J lost 1 base; unmatched junction nucleotides: 10. Germline CDR1 and CDR2: MNHNS and SASEGT. As to this clone: What it binds is not known.

PCR primers comprised 60 Vbeta and 13 Jbeta primers. The data were produced by immunoSEQ multiplex PCR, yet TCRdb's version contains in-frame clones alone and is incomplete. The data show a few hundred thousand clones, with 75% to 85% seen just once and around 8% held by the top ten. The sample was PBMCs. The TCR was taken from a woman in her sixties in good health and CMV-seropositive. The chain recombines TRBV6-1 with TRBJ1-2; TRBD1 matches 7 bases. The CDR3 region has the DNA TGTGCCAGCAGTGAAAGAATCCCGGACAGGCATAACTATGGCTACACCTTC. This translates into CASSERIPDRHNYGYTF.